Listed below are T cell receptor beta chains from one sample, sequenced in a study of cytomegalovirus exposure and HLA in healthy donors. The assay was immunoSEQ multiplex PCR, and TCRdb's table has in-frame clones only and misses some. Here the sample spans more than 150,000 clones, roughly 85% being singletons. The sample was PBMCs. The receptors come from a woman between 18 and 29 years old in good health and CMV-seronegative. CDR3s include the opening cysteine and the closing phenylalanine or tryptophan. D genes are given only for firm matches. The size field is filled for only some rows; it gives once, few, many or a size class.

v_call: TRBV5-1; d_call: .; clone_size: .; j_call: TRBJ2-3; cdr3_nt: TGCGCCAGCAGCTTGGTCGGGACAGATACGCAGTATTTT; cdr3_aa: CASSLVGTDTQYF
v_call: TRBV27; d_call: .; clone_size: .; j_call: TRBJ2-6; cdr3_nt: TGTGCCAGCAGCCCCAAACAGAACTCTGGGGCCAACGTCCTGACTTTC; cdr3_aa: CASSPKQNSGANVLTF
v_call: TRBV7-9; d_call: TRBD1; clone_size: .; j_call: TRBJ1-2; cdr3_nt: TGTGCCAGCAGAATGGGACAGGGTGTCTATGGCTACACCTTC; cdr3_aa: CASRMGQGVYGYTF
v_call: TRBV28; d_call: .; clone_size: .; j_call: TRBJ1-4; cdr3_nt: TGTGCCAGCAGTTCCGGGGGGGTTGAAAAACTGTTTTTT; cdr3_aa: CASSSGGVEKLFF
v_call: TRBV7-2; d_call: TRBD2; clone_size: once; j_call: TRBJ2-1; cdr3_nt: TGTGCCAGCAGCGACGGGACTAGCGTCTACAATGAGCAGTTCTTC; cdr3_aa: CASSDGTSVYNEQFF
v_call: TRBV14; d_call: TRBD1; clone_size: .; j_call: TRBJ1-1; cdr3_nt: TGTGCCAGCAGCCAAGAACTCAGGGGGAGGAATGAAGCTTTCTTT; cdr3_aa: CASSQELRGRNEAFF
v_call: TRBV7-2; d_call: .; clone_size: .; j_call: TRBJ1-4; cdr3_nt: TGTGCCAGCAGCTTAAGTTCAGCTGGGGGGGAACTGTTTTTT; cdr3_aa: CASSLSSAGGELFF
v_call: TRBV7-9; d_call: .; clone_size: .; j_call: TRBJ1-2; cdr3_nt: TGTGCCAGCAGCTCGCGACAGGGCTACACCTTC; cdr3_aa: CASSSRQGYTF
v_call: TRBV7-2; d_call: .; clone_size: .; j_call: TRBJ2-7; cdr3_nt: TGTGCCAGCAGCCCTTCAGGGGCACCCTACGAGCAGTACTTC; cdr3_aa: CASSPSGAPYEQYF
v_call: TRBV18; d_call: .; clone_size: once; j_call: TRBJ1-5; cdr3_nt: TGTGCCAGCTCACCCCCGGGACTGCAGGGCAATCAGCCCCAGCATTTT; cdr3_aa: CASSPPGLQGNQPQHF
v_call: TRBV5-4; d_call: TRBD2; clone_size: .; j_call: TRBJ2-1; cdr3_nt: TGTGCCAGCAGCTTGGTAGCGACTAGCGGGAGCTATGAGCAGTTCTTC; cdr3_aa: CASSLVATSGSYEQFF
v_call: TRBV6-6; d_call: .; clone_size: once; j_call: TRBJ1-4; cdr3_nt: TGTGCCAGCAGGACCAGGGAAAAACTGTTTTTT; cdr3_aa: CASRTREKLFF
v_call: TRBV9; d_call: TRBD1; clone_size: .; j_call: TRBJ2-2; cdr3_nt: TGTGCCAGCAGCGTAGTCCCGGGACAGGGGGCTGGCACCGGGGAGCTGTTTTTT; cdr3_aa: CASSVVPGQGAGTGELFF
v_call: TRBV28; d_call: .; clone_size: .; j_call: TRBJ2-7; cdr3_nt: TGTGCCAGCAGTTTAAGGACTCCCGGACGGGAGCAGTACTTC; cdr3_aa: CASSLRTPGREQYF
v_call: TRBV11-2; d_call: .; clone_size: .; j_call: TRBJ1-1; cdr3_nt: TGTGCCAGCAGCTTAACGATCGGGGGCACTGAAGCTTTCTTT; cdr3_aa: CASSLTIGGTEAFF